Listed here are 30 T cell receptor beta chains from one sample, sequenced in a study of blood T cell repertoires in COVID-19. Assay used: immunoSEQ multiplex PCR; TCRdb lists only in-frame clones, some missing. The sample records about 250,000 clones, 70% to 90% being singletons. The sample comprised peripheral blood. Receptors were obtained from a human donor with COVID-19, enrolled during active disease. The donor label of this sample is uncertain.

The V gene is TRBV19, the J gene TRBJ1-1, with 7 bases matching TRBD1. There are 15 residues in the CDR3. J lost 4 bases, V lost 5 bases, and 10 bases had no gene match. CDR1 LNHDA and CDR2 SQIVND come from the germline V gene (reference sequence). CDR3 nucleotide sequence: TGTGCCAGTAGTGGAGGGACAGCTCTCCTCACTGAAGCTTTCTTT. Residues: CASSGGTALLTEAFF.

This clone has a single count. The rearrangement links TRBV29-1 to TRBJ2-3; maybe TRBD1 (6 bases). V lost 2 bases and J lost 1, with 10 bases in between. The CDR3 totals 14 residues. Germline values: CDR1 SQVTM, CDR2 ANQGSEA. CDR3 DNA sequence: TGCAGCGTTGAACAGGGGAGACGCACAGATACGCAGTATTTT. It yields the protein CSVEQGRRTDTQYF.

J is TRBJ2-3 and V is TRBV7-2; TRBD2 is a possible D gene (6 bases). The CDR3 is made up of 18 amino acids. Looked up from germline, CDR1 is SGHTA and CDR2 is FQGNSA. Trimming shortened V by 2 bases and J by 4 bases, and 22 bases separated the two germline ends. CDR3: CASSLRSPLAGFPDTQYF. CDR3 DNA: TGTGCCAGCAGCTTAAGGTCACCCCTGGCGGGATTCCCAGATACGCAGTATTTT.

The V and J genes are TRBV9 and TRBJ1-1, with 7 bases that match TRBD1. The CDR3 contains 15 residues. After removal of 3 bases from V and 0 bases from J, the junction contained 5 bases not matched to a gene. Germline V gene data show CDR1 as SGDLS and CDR2 as YYNGEE. The CDR3 loop reads CASSANRGMNTEAFF. The CDR3 DNA reads TGTGCCAGCAGCGCCAACAGGGGAATGAACACTGAAGCTTTCTTT. Looking up the rest from reference TRBV9 and TRBJ1-1 gives the full variable domain: DSGVTQTPKHLITATGQRVTLRCSPRSGDLSVYWYQQSLDQGLQFLIQYYNGEERAKGNILERFSAQQFPDLHSELNLSSLELGDSALYFCASSANRGMNTEAFFGQGTRLTVV.

A single count supports this clone. The chain links TRBV19 to TRBJ2-3, with 9 bases that match TRBD2. Trimming took 6 bases from V and 5 from J; bases not matched to a gene: 12. The CDR3 has 16 amino acids. CDR1 is LNHDA, CDR2 SQIVND, per germline (reference sequence). CDR3 region: CASRVGAGGRKDTQYF. The CDR3 bases are TGTGCCAGTAGGGTTGGTGCGGGAGGGAGGAAAGATACGCAGTATTTT. Full variable domain (outside the CDR3, taken from reference TRBV19 and TRBJ2-3): DGGITQSPKYLFRKEGQNVTLSCEQNLNHDAMYWYRQDPGQGLRLIYYSQIVNDFQKGDIAEGYSVSREKKESFPLTVTSAQKNPTAFYLCASRVGAGGRKDTQYFGPGTRLTVL.

The chain carries TRBV5-1 and TRBJ1-5; maybe TRBD1 (6 bases). V shed 0 bases and J shed 0 bases, with 10 bases lying between them. The germline gives CDR1 SGHRS, CDR2 YFSETQ. CDR3 length: 16 amino acids. CDR3 amino acids: CASSLEPTGSNQPQHF. CDR3 nucleotides: TGCGCCAGCAGCTTGGAACCGACAGGTAGCAATCAGCCCCAGCATTTT.

The chain is built from TRBV29-1 and TRBJ2-7; the match to TRBD2 covers 11 bases. Germline values: CDR1 SQVTM, CDR2 ANQGSEA. The CDR3 covers 15 residues. V lost 3 bases to trimming and J lost 1 base; unmatched junction nucleotides: 5. The CDR3 DNA is TGCAGCGTTGAGGTCGGGACTAGCGGTTCCTACGAGCAGTACTTC. As protein: CSVEVGTSGSYEQYF.

As to this clone: One junction end does not reproduce the germline sequence, and a read error may be involved. The gene calls are TRBV2 and TRBJ1-2; D unresolved. The CDR3 runs to 14 residues. From germline, CDR1 is SNHLY and CDR2 FYNNEI. The CDR3 region is CASSESRQDYGYIF. CDR3 sequence (DNA): TGTGCCAGCAGTGAAAGTCGCCAGGACTATGGCTACATCTTC.

CDR3: CASSVGFLQATTDTQYF. CDR3 nucleotides: TGTGCCAGCAGCGTAGGATTCCTACAGGCTACGACAGATACGCAGTATTTT. The chain couples TRBV9 to TRBJ2-3; D perhaps matches TRBD1 (5 bases). The germline V gene encodes CDR1 SGDLS and CDR2 YYNGEE. There are 17 residues in the CDR3. V dropped 0 bases and J dropped 3 bases, with 17 bases sitting between them.

The chain combines TRBV20-1 with TRBJ2-5; a possible D gene is TRBD1 (6 bases). This CDR3 region has 13 residues. V was pared by 3 bases and J by 0 bases, with 8 bases between. Per the germline V gene, CDR1 is DFQATT and CDR2 is SNEGSKA (reference sequence). The DNA for the CDR3 is TGCAGTGCTAGTTACAGGGACCAAGAGACCCAGTACTTC. This gives the protein CSASYRDQETQYF.

Of note for this clone: Additional DNA sequences in this sample encode the identical CDR3. The chain is built from TRBV6-5 and TRBJ1-1, with 8 bases aligning to TRBD1. The CDR3 is made up of 15 amino acids. V was pared by 0 bases and J by 5 bases, with 5 bases of the junction left unmatched. Germline assignment: CDR1 MNHEY and CDR2 SVGAGI. CDR3: CASSYSTGGGTEAFF. The CDR3 DNA follows: TGTGCCAGCAGTTACTCTACAGGGGGAGGTACTGAAGCTTTCTTT.

This rearrangement joins TRBV11-2 to TRBJ1-5; D is ambiguous. There are 14 residues in the CDR3. The V gene's germline CDR1 is SGHAT and CDR2 FQNNGV. V was cut by 5 bases and J by 0 bases, with 8 bases left in between. CDR3 nucleotide sequence: TGTGCCAGCAGCCGTGGCCATAGCAATCAGCCCCAGCATTTT. Protein: CASSRGHSNQPQHF.

This chain connects TRBV30 to TRBJ2-7, with D hard to call. The CDR3 loop spans 11 amino acids. CDR1 is GTSNPN and CDR2 is SVGIG in the germline V gene (reference sequence). Between the trimmed V and J ends, which lost 2 bases and 2 bases, there was a span of 4 bases. The CDR3 DNA sequence: TGTGCCTGGAGTAGCGCCTACGAGCAGTACTTC. Protein product: CAWSSAYEQYF.

The V and J genes are TRBV6-5 and TRBJ1-2, with 7 nucleotides matching TRBD1. The ends lost 4 bases at V and 2 bases at J; junction bases unmatched: 7. Germline values: CDR1 MNHEY, CDR2 SVGAGI. The CDR3 runs to 15 residues. The CDR3 loop is CASSLRQGGNYGYTF. CDR3 in DNA: TGTGCCAGCAGTTTAAGACAGGGCGGGAACTATGGCTACACCTTC.

The V gene is TRBV29-1, the J gene TRBJ2-7, with 9 nucleotides matching TRBD2. CDR1 is SQVTM, CDR2 ANQGSEA, per germline. This CDR3 has 13 amino acids. V shed 4 bases and J 2 bases; nucleotides not matched to a gene: 3. The CDR3, as DNA: TGCAGCGTTGCGGCTAGCGGGACCTACGAGCAGTACTTC. It yields the protein CSVAASGTYEQYF.

The sample holds a few counts of this clone. The chain combines TRBV7-9 with TRBJ1-6; 7 bases are a match to TRBD1. V gave up 4 bases and J gave up 8 bases; unmatched junction bases: 5. Germline V CDR1 and CDR2: SEHNR, FQNEAQ (reference sequence). The CDR3 is made up of 14 amino acids. CDR3 coding DNA: TGTGCCAGCAGCTCTGCAGGGGGTTATTCACCCCTCCACTTT. It codes for CASSSAGGYSPLHF.

CDR3 sequence (DNA): TGTGCCAGCACCCCCGAGGCAGTCGAAAGCAATCAGCCCCAGCATTTT. Translating gives CASTPEAVESNQPQHF. The V and J genes are TRBV28 and TRBJ1-5, with no clear D. The CDR3 covers 16 residues. Trimming removed 7 bases from V and 1 base from J, with 17 bases in between. CDR1 and CDR2 from the germline V gene are MDHEN and SYDVKM.

The J gene is TRBJ2-7, the V gene TRBV6-5, with 9 bases matching TRBD1. The V segment lost 5 bases and the J segment 2 bases; nucleotides outside the gene matches: 4. There are 14 residues in the CDR3. CDR1 is MNHEY and CDR2 is SVGAGI in the germline V gene. The CDR3 coding sequence is TGTGCCAGCAGTCTGAACAGGGGGCCCTACGAGCAGTACTTC. Its translation is CASSLNRGPYEQYF.

This chain links TRBV30 with TRBJ1-4; D perhaps matches TRBD1 (5 bases). Germline V CDR1 and CDR2: GTSNPN, SVGIG (reference sequence). The CDR3 contains 14 residues. Trimming left V 3 bases short and J 0 bases short, with 8 bases between. The CDR3 sequence: CAWSPGSTNEKLFF. The CDR3 DNA is TGTGCCTGGAGCCCAGGGTCAACTAATGAAAAACTGTTTTTT.

J is TRBJ2-7 and V is TRBV30; 8 bases fit TRBD2. The germline V gene has CDR1 GTSNPN and CDR2 SVGIG (reference sequence). V shed 1 base and J 2 bases; nucleotides not matched to a gene: 4. This CDR3 is built from 14 residues. CDR3: CAWSEGLAAYEQYF. CDR3 nucleotide sequence: TGTGCCTGGAGTGAAGGACTAGCTGCCTACGAGCAGTACTTC.

V and J are TRBV2 and TRBJ1-5; the match to TRBD1 covers 9 bases. CDR3 length: 14 amino acids. Germline V CDR1 and CDR2: SNHLY, FYNNEI. The V segment lost 4 bases and the J segment 7 bases; nucleotides outside the gene matches: 5. The DNA for the CDR3 is TGTGCCAGCAGTGTACAGGGGGCGGAACAGCCCCAGCATTTT. It encodes CASSVQGAEQPQHF.

The sample holds one count of this clone. The rearrangement uses TRBV20-1 and TRBJ2-1, with D maybe TRBD1 (7 bases). With 3 bases removed from V and 3 bases from J, the gap between germline ends came to 24 bases. This CDR3 contains 18 residues. Looked up from germline, CDR1 is DFQATT and CDR2 is SNEGSKA (reference sequence). The CDR3 DNA is TGCAGTGCTAGTGGCGGGACAGCCTTGGGGAGGTTCTACAATGAGCAGTTCTTC. Translated, it gives CSASGGTALGRFYNEQFF.

The CDR3 protein is CASSQDLRQGGSPLHF. The DNA for the CDR3 is TGCGCCAGCAGCCAAGATCTTCGACAGGGGGGTTCACCCCTCCACTTT. The chain links TRBV4-3 to TRBJ1-6; 9 positions match TRBD1. The CDR3 totals 16 residues. Germline trimming cut 0 bases from V and 9 bases from J; bases unmatched to any gene: 6. Germline CDR1 reads LGHNA; CDR2 reads YSLEER.

The chain employs TRBV3-1 (or the pseudogene TRBV3-2) and TRBJ1-1; D possibly corresponds to TRBD1 (5 bases). V gave up 0 bases and J gave up 1 base, with 9 bases separating them. Germline V lookup: CDR1 LGHDT, CDR2 YNNKEL (reference sequence). This CDR3 is 15 amino acids long. The CDR3 nucleotides read TGTGCCAGCAGCCAAGAGGTGGGGCCGAACACTGAAGCTTTCTTT. Encoded protein: CASSQEVGPNTEAFF.

This rearrangement joins TRBV7-2 to TRBJ2-7, with a possible D match to TRBD2 (5 bases). This CDR3 is 16 amino acids long. The ends were cut back, 5 bases at V and 4 bases at J, with 21 bases in the middle. The germline V gene has CDR1 SGHTA and CDR2 FQGNSA. The CDR3, as DNA: TGTGCCAGCAGCCCCACCCGGGGTGGGGAGAGGTACGAGCAGTACTTC. As protein: CASSPTRGGERYEQYF.

This clone came up once. V gene TRBV6-6 combines with J gene TRBJ2-5; the D gene is possibly TRBD1 (6 bases). V shed 6 bases and J shed 2 bases, with 13 bases lying between them. CDR1 and CDR2 from the germline V gene are MNHNY and SVGAGI (reference sequence). This CDR3 spans 14 amino acids. The chain's CDR3 is CASRSGQSQETQYF. The CDR3 DNA sequence: TGTGCCAGCAGATCGGGACAATCACAAGAGACCCAGTACTTC.

The chain recombines TRBV19 with TRBJ2-1; TRBD2 agrees at 7 bases. The CDR3 loop spans 17 amino acids. Germline V gene lookup returns CDR1 LNHDA and CDR2 SQIVND (reference sequence). J gave up 0 bases and V 1 base, and 6 bases lay outside the gene matches. The chain's CDR3 is CASSIGVGGDSYNEQFF. As DNA, the CDR3 is TGTGCCAGTAGTATAGGAGTGGGGGGGGACTCCTACAATGAGCAGTTCTTC. The full variable domain, with the rest looked up from reference TRBV19 and TRBJ2-1, is DGGITQSPKYLFRKEGQNVTLSCEQNLNHDAMYWYRQDPGQGLRLIYYSQIVNDFQKGDIAEGYSVSREKKESFPLTVTSAQKNPTAFYLCASSIGVGGDSYNEQFFGPGTRLTVL.

This chain connects TRBV28 to TRBJ1-1; TRBD1 agrees at 8 bases. The CDR3 is 14 residues long. The germline V gene encodes CDR1 MDHEN and CDR2 SYDVKM. V was pared by 7 bases and J by 4 bases, with 8 bases of the junction left unmatched. CDR3 sequence reads: CASTLDRAGTEAFF. The CDR3 DNA sequence: TGTGCCAGCACCCTGGACAGGGCTGGCACTGAAGCTTTCTTT.

The chain couples TRBV12-3 or TRBV12-4 to TRBJ1-5; 10 bases agree with TRBD1. Trimming cost V 6 bases and J 6 bases; bases outside gene matches: 2. CDR3 size: 13 residues. The CDR3 spells CASRGTGVQPQHF. The CDR3 DNA reads as TGTGCCAGCAGGGGGACAGGGGTTCAGCCCCAGCATTTT.

The J gene is TRBJ1-6, the V gene TRBV27; perhaps TRBD1 as D (6 bases). Germline CDR1 is MNHEY and CDR2 is SMNVEV (reference sequence). Between the trimmed V and J ends, which lost 5 bases and 9 bases, there was a span of 20 bases. The CDR3 has 16 residues. The CDR3 nucleotides are TGTGCCAGCAGTCGGGGGGCAGGGTTGAACGGTTCACCCCTCCACTTT. This translates into CASSRGAGLNGSPLHF.